The 27 T cell receptor beta chains below were found in one sample sequenced in a study of CD8 T cells in Susac syndrome. A quantity of about 0.45 to 1 ug RNA underwent reverse transcription using random hexamers. TCRdb used MiXCR to reprocess the immunoSEQ multiplex PCR reads, holding one entry per CDR3 protein. The sample yields about 190,000 distinct CDR3 sequences, 95% seen once. The sample was CD8+ T cells from PBMCs. The receptors were gathered from a human donor with Susac syndrome.

The rearrangement links TRBV18 to TRBJ2-1; no clear D. The CDR3 totals 14 residues. V lost 1 base and J 4 bases, leaving 8 bases between the germline ends. Germline CDR1 KGHSH, CDR2 LQKENI. The CDR3 spells CASSPLSRYNEQFF. CDR3 bases: TGTGCCAGCTCACCACTGAGCCGATACAATGAGCAGTTCTTC. The variable domain in full, with the rest retrieved from reference TRBV18 and TRBJ2-1, is NAGVMQNPRHLVRRRGQEARLRCSPMKGHSHVYWYRQLPEEGLKFMVYLQKENIIDESGMPKERFSAEFPKEGPSILRIQQVVRGDSAAYFCASSPLSRYNEQFFGPGTRLTVL.

The chain recombines TRBV7-3 with TRBJ2-7; 7 bases line up with TRBD1. The trim removed 5 bases at V and 2 bases at J, leaving 9 bases unmatched. The CDR3 length is 15 residues. The V gene's germline CDR1 is SGHTA and CDR2 FQGTGA. In DNA, the CDR3 is TGTGCCAGCAGCCCCGTAGGGGGCACGACCTACGAGCAGTACTTC. Translated: CASSPVGGTTYEQYF.

V and J are TRBV4-1 and TRBJ1-5; TRBD1 is a possible D gene (5 bases). CDR1 and CDR2 from the germline V gene are MGHRA and YSYEKL. The germline V and J ends were trimmed by 2 bases and 1 base, with 9 bases remaining between them. The CDR3 is 15 amino acids. CDR3 in amino acids: CASSQHDSSNQPQHF. CDR3 in DNA: TGCGCCAGCAGCCAACACGACAGCAGCAATCAGCCCCAGCATTTT.

This clonotype appeared a few times. The chain combines TRBV7-9 with TRBJ1-2; 7 bases map to TRBD1. The V segment lost 6 bases and the J segment 5 bases; nucleotides outside the gene matches: 3. CDR1 and CDR2 (germline): SEHNR, FQNEAQ (reference sequence). The CDR3 spans 12 residues. CDR3 sequence: CASRQTGYGYTF. CDR3 DNA sequence: TGTGCCAGCAGACAGACAGGGTATGGCTACACCTTC.

This rearrangement joins TRBV28 to TRBJ2-7; D is unclear. Germline V gene sequence: CDR1 MDHEN, CDR2 SYDVKM. The V end was cut by 7 bases, the J end by 0 bases, with 10 bases between. CDR3 length: 13 amino acids. CDR3 protein: CASIGRLSYEQYF. In nucleotides, the CDR3 is TGTGCCAGCATTGGTCGGCTCTCCTACGAGCAGTACTTC.

The rearrangement uses TRBV13 and TRBJ2-3, with 8 positions matching TRBD2. This CDR3 contains 16 residues. The V gene end was trimmed by 4 bases and the J gene end by 4 bases; junction bases not matched to a gene: 10. Germline-derived CDR1 and CDR2 are PRHDT and FYEKMQ (reference sequence). CDR3 nucleotides: TGTGCCAGCAGCTCTCGTTCCGGGGGGGCCTCAGATACGCAGTATTTT. Amino acid sequence: CASSSRSGGASDTQYF.

The gene calls are TRBV27 and TRBJ2-1; TRBD1 is a possible D gene (6 bases). V was trimmed by 3 bases and J by 4 bases, leaving 13 bases between them. The CDR3 contains 15 residues. The germline V gene encodes CDR1 MNHEY and CDR2 SMNVEV (reference sequence). CDR3 loop: CASSLAAGVYNEQFF. The CDR3 DNA is TGTGCCAGCAGTTTGGCGGCAGGGGTTTACAATGAGCAGTTCTTC.

V usage is TRBV6-5 and J usage is TRBJ1-1; D is undetermined. The CDR3 sequence is 13 residues long. CDR1 and CDR2 (germline): MNHEY, SVGAGI. Trimming removed 2 bases from V and 4 bases from J, with 8 bases in between. The CDR3 coding sequence is TGTGCCAGCAGTTACATGAGGGCCACTGAAGCTTTCTTT. It encodes CASSYMRATEAFF.

This clonotype was observed once. The chain is built from TRBV30 and TRBJ1-2; no clear D gene. CDR1 is GTSNPN and CDR2 is SVGIG in the germline V gene (reference sequence). This CDR3 has 12 residues. Trimming shortened V by 3 bases and J by 4 bases, and 9 bases separated the two germline ends. The CDR3 reads CAWRTESYGYTF. The CDR3 nucleotides read TGTGCCTGGAGAACAGAAAGCTATGGCTACACCTTC.

In this sample, this clonotype turned up once. V is TRBV5-5 and J is TRBJ2-5; no clear D gene. V was pared by 4 bases and J by 2 bases, with 12 bases between. The CDR3 is made up of 14 amino acids. Germline CDR1 and CDR2: SGHKS and YYEKEE (reference sequence). In DNA form, the CDR3 reads TGTGCCAGCAGCCGCCGTGAGGTACAAGAGACCCAGTACTTC. Amino acid sequence: CASSRREVQETQYF.

This CDR3 is CASGPLTTEAFF. The CDR3 DNA reads as TGCGCCAGCGGGCCCCTTACCACTGAAGCTTTCTTT. This rearrangement joins TRBV4-1 to TRBJ1-1; the D is unclear. The CDR3 is 12 residues long. Germline V gives CDR1 MGHRA, CDR2 YSYEKL. V lost 8 bases to trimming and J lost 4 bases, with 11 bases between them.

This chain joins TRBV9 and TRBJ1-4, with 9 nucleotides matching TRBD1. This CDR3 has 14 residues. V was pared by 4 bases and J by 6 bases, with 4 bases of the junction left unmatched. CDR1 is SGDLS and CDR2 is YYNGEE in the germline V gene. This CDR3 reads CASSSDRGYEKLFF. In nucleotides, the CDR3 is TGTGCCAGCAGCTCCGACAGGGGGTATGAAAAACTGTTTTTT.

V gene TRBV4-2 combines with J gene TRBJ2-1; D call uncertain. From germline, CDR1 is LGHNA and CDR2 YNFKEQ. The ends were cut back, 4 bases at V and 7 bases at J, with 14 bases in the middle. This CDR3 spans 14 amino acids. The CDR3, as DNA: TGTGCCAGCAGCCCAAAGCTGGTAAGGAATGAGCAGTTCTTC. As protein: CASSPKLVRNEQFF.

The chain links TRBV12-3 or TRBV12-4 to TRBJ1-1; no definite D call. V was trimmed by 4 bases and J by 4 bases, leaving 10 bases between them. There are 13 residues in the CDR3. The CDR3 DNA reads TGTGCCAGCAGTTCAACGGGCAGCACTGAAGCTTTCTTT. This translates into CASSSTGSTEAFF.

The chain links TRBV9 to TRBJ2-5; 7 bases are a match to TRBD2. The CDR3 has 13 amino acids. The germline gives CDR1 SGDLS, CDR2 YYNGEE. V lost 0 bases, J lost 4 bases, and 0 bases stayed unmatched. CDR3 in DNA: TGTGCCAGCAGCGTAGGGGAGGGAGAGACCCAGTACTTC. Encoded protein: CASSVGEGETQYF.

The rearrangement uses TRBV7-9 and TRBJ2-7; weak D call: TRBD1 (5 bases). This CDR3 has 14 amino acids. V was pared by 4 bases and J by 2 bases, with 12 bases between. From germline, CDR1 is SEHNR and CDR2 FQNEAQ (reference sequence). The CDR3 DNA follows: TGTGCCAGCAGCTACGGACACGGCACCTACGAGCAGTACTTC. Protein: CASSYGHGTYEQYF.

This rearrangement joins TRBV28 to TRBJ1-5, with TRBD1 as a possible D gene (5 bases). Germline assignment: CDR1 MDHEN and CDR2 SYDVKM. The CDR3 is 13 residues long. The V and J ends lost 10 bases and 6 bases respectively, with 16 bases between them. CDR3 DNA sequence: TGTGCCAACTCGGGGGGATTGGGTCAGCCCCAGCATTTT. Its translation is CANSGGLGQPQHF.

This clonotype was observed a single time. The V call is TRBV30, the J call TRBJ2-7; tentatively, D is TRBD1 (6 bases). The V gene lost 5 bases and the J gene lost 1 base, with 18 bases spanning the gap. CDR3 length: 15 residues. CDR1 is GTSNPN and CDR2 is SVGIG in the germline V gene (reference sequence). CDR3 loop: CAWAGDIAQSYEQYF. Written as DNA, the CDR3 is TGTGCCTGGGCTGGGGACATCGCCCAATCCTACGAGCAGTACTTC. The full variable domain, with the rest looked up from reference TRBV30 and TRBJ2-7, is SQTIHQWPATLVQPVGSPLSLECTVEGTSNPNLYWYRQAAGRGLQLLFYSVGIGQISSEVPQNLSASRPQDRQFILSSKKLLLSDSGFYLCAWAGDIAQSYEQYFGPGTRLTVT.

The V gene is TRBV2, the J gene TRBJ1-1; D gene ambiguous. CDR1 is SNHLY, CDR2 FYNNEI, per germline. The CDR3 totals 10 residues. V lost 8 bases, J lost 7 bases, and 8 bases lay in between. The DNA of the CDR3 is TGTGCCAGCGGTAGACTTGAAGCTTTCTTT. Protein: CASGRLEAFF. The full variable domain, its missing parts supplied by reference TRBV2 and TRBJ1-1, is EPEVTQTPSHQVTQMGQEVILRCVPISNHLYFYWYRQILGQKVEFLVSFYNNEISEKSEIFDDQFSVERPDGSNFTLKIRSTKLEDSAMYFCASGRLEAFFGQGTRLTVV.

The V and J genes are TRBV7-9 and TRBJ2-1, with D uncertain. V was shortened by 6 bases and J by 10 bases, with 10 bases between the two germline ends. The germline V gene encodes CDR1 SEHNR and CDR2 FQNEAQ (reference sequence). The CDR3 covers 11 residues. In nucleotides, the CDR3 is TGTGCCAGCAGACCAAGTTCGGAGCAGTTCTTC. Translating gives CASRPSSEQFF.

This chain joins TRBV12-3 or TRBV12-4 and TRBJ1-1; 9 bases align to TRBD1. The CDR3 is 15 residues long. V lost 5 bases, J lost 5 bases, and 9 bases stayed unmatched. In nucleotides, the CDR3 is TGTGCCAGCAGTGACGCTACAGGGGGCTGGACTGAAGCTTTCTTT. It yields the protein CASSDATGGWTEAFF.

The genes are TRBV7-9 and TRBJ2-3, with D tentatively TRBD1 (5 bases). This CDR3 region has 14 residues. V gave up 6 bases and J gave up 1 base, with 11 bases separating them. The germline V gene has CDR1 SEHNR and CDR2 FQNEAQ (reference sequence). The CDR3, as DNA: TGTGCCAGCAGTGCAGGGATGGGCACAGATACGCAGTATTTT. It translates to CASSAGMGTDTQYF.

Only a few counts were recorded for this clonotype. The rearrangement links TRBV9 to TRBJ2-1; no clear D. The CDR3 is 12 residues long. V shed 0 bases and J shed 7 bases, with 5 bases lying between them. CDR1 and CDR2 from the germline V gene are SGDLS and YYNGEE. CDR3 sequence reads: CASSVVENEQFF. In nucleotides, the CDR3 is TGTGCCAGCAGCGTAGTCGAAAATGAGCAGTTCTTC. The full variable domain, its missing parts supplied by reference TRBV9 and TRBJ2-1, is DSGVTQTPKHLITATGQRVTLRCSPRSGDLSVYWYQQSLDQGLQFLIQYYNGEERAKGNILERFSAQQFPDLHSELNLSSLELGDSALYFCASSVVENEQFFGPGTRLTVL.

The rearrangement links TRBV6-5 to TRBJ2-7; a weak D match, TRBD1 (7 bases). Germline-derived CDR1 and CDR2 are MNHEY and SVGAGI. The CDR3 extends over 16 amino acids. V lost 1 base and J 4 bases, leaving 17 bases between the germline ends. DNA of the CDR3: TGTGCCAGCAGTTACTATGCGGGGACAGTAGAGTACGAGCAGTACTTC. Amino acids: CASSYYAGTVEYEQYF.

CDR3 bases: TGTGCCAGCAGCTTAGTCGGGGTAGGGGCCCAGTACTTC. Translation: CASSLVGVGAQYF. The chain has TRBV11-2 and TRBJ2-5; D tentatively fits TRBD1 or TRBD2 (5 bases each). Trimming removed 1 base from V and 9 bases from J, with 12 bases in between. Germline CDR1 reads SGHAT; CDR2 reads FQNNGV. This CDR3 region has 13 residues.

This sequence joins TRBV4-1 and TRBJ2-4; 14 bases align to TRBD2. Unmatched junction bases numbered 13, after V lost 5 bases and J lost 1 base. The CDR3 spans 20 residues. The germline V gene encodes CDR1 MGHRA and CDR2 YSYEKL. The CDR3 protein is CASSNRGTSGGPGAKNIQYF. CDR3 in DNA: TGCGCCAGCAGCAATAGAGGGACTAGCGGGGGACCAGGGGCCAAAAACATTCAGTACTTC.

This clonotype has just one count. The genes are TRBV20-1 and TRBJ2-2; maybe TRBD1 (6 bases). The V gene's germline CDR1 is DFQATT and CDR2 SNEGSKA (reference sequence). V lost 5 bases, J lost 7 bases, and 14 bases lay in between. The CDR3 runs to 13 residues. In DNA form, the CDR3 reads TGCAGTGCTCTCCCAGGGGAGCGCGGGGAGCTGTTTTTT. Its translation is CSALPGERGELFF.